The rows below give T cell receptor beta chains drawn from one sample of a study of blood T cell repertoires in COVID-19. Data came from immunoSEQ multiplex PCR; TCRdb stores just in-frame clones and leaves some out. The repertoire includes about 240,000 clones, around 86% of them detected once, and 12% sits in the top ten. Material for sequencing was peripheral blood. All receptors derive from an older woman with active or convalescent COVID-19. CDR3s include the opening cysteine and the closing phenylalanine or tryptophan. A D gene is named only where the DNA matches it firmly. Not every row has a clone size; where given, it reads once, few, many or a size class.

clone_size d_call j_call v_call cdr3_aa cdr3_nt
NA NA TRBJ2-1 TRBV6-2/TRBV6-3 CASSYAGTAEQFF TGTGCCAGCAGTTACGCCGGGACTGCTGAGCAGTTCTTC
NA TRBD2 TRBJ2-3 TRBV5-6 CASSVRGATDTQYF TGTGCCAGCAGCGTGCGGGGGGCCACAGATACGCAGTATTTT
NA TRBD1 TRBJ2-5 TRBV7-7 CASSLAGQGTETQYF TGTGCTAGCAGCCTAGCAGGACAGGGGACGGAGACCCAGTACTTC
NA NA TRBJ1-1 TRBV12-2 CASRLPKAKLNTEAFF TGTGCAAGTCGCTTACCGAAAGCGAAATTGAACACTGAAGCTTTCTTT
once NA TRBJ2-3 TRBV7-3 CASSFLPIIASTDTQYF TGTGCCAGCAGCTTCCTACCTATCATCGCTAGCACAGATACGCAGTATTTT
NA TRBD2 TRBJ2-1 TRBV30 CAWTGLVSEQFF TGTGCCTGGACGGGACTAGTCTCTGAGCAGTTCTTC
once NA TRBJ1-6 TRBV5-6 CASSLIDAQVDGSPLHF TGTGCCAGCAGCTTGATTGACGCGCAGGTAGATGGTTCACCCCTCCACTTT
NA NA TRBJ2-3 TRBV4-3 CASSQRPGDSTDTQYF TGCGCCAGCAGCCAGAGGCCGGGGGACAGCACAGATACGCAGTATTTT
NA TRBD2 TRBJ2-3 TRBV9 CASSLNRAGGSTDTQYF TGTGCCAGCAGCCTCAATCGGGCGGGGGGGAGCACAGATACGCAGTATTTT
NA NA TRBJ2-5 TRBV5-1 CASSPQGPQETQYF TGCGCCAGCAGCCCCCAGGGTCCCCAAGAGACCCAGTACTTC
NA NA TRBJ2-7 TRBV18 CASSPVFSSSYEQYF TGTGCCAGCTCACCGGTATTTAGTAGCTCCTACGAGCAGTACTTC
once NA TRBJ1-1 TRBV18 CASSPRGGTEAFF TGTGCCAGCTCACCAAGGGGTGGAACTGAAGCTTTCTTT
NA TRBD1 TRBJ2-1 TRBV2 CASFDGTGFNNEQFF TGTGCCAGCTTTGACGGGACAGGGTTCAACAATGAGCAGTTCTTC
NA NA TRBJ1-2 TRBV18 CASSLRDGYTF TGTGCCAGCTCTCTCAGGGATGGCTACACCTTC
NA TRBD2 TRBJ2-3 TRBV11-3 CASSLRGGAGDTQYF TGTGCCAGCAGCTTACGCGGGGGGGCCGGAGATACGCAGTATTTT
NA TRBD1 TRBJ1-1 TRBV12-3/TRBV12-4 CASSSTGGTEAFF TGTGCCAGCAGTTCGACAGGGGGCACTGAAGCTTTCTTT
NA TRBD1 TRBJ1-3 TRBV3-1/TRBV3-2 CASSQTQGSGNTIYF TGTGCCAGCAGCCAGACACAGGGGAGTGGAAACACCATATATTTT
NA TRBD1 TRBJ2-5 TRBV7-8 CASSGTFGQEETQYF TGTGCCAGCAGCGGAACCTTTGGACAGGAAGAGACCCAGTACTTC
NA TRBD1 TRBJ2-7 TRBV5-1 CASSLAPGQAYEQYF TGCGCCAGCAGCTTGGCCCCGGGACAGGCCTACGAGCAGTACTTC
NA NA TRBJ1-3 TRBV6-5 CASSYSDSNSGNTIYF TGTGCCAGCAGTTACTCAGACAGTAACTCTGGAAACACCATATATTTT
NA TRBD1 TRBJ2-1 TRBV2 CASSSRQGAGNEQFF TGTGCCAGCAGCTCGAGGCAGGGGGCTGGTAATGAGCAGTTCTTC
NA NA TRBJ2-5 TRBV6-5 CASSYSILGGGETQYF TGTGCCAGCAGTTACTCGATCTTGGGGGGTGGAGAGACCCAGTACTTC
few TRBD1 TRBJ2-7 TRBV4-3 CASSQDGQGAYEQYF TGCGCCAGCAGCCAAGACGGACAGGGGGCTTACGAGCAGTACTTC
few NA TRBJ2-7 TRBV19 CASSILTAVEGAGEQYF TGTGCCAGTAGTATATTAACTGCGGTGGAGGGGGCAGGCGAGCAGTACTTC
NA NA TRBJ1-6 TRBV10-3 CASWGGRGSPLHF TGTGCCAGCTGGGGGGGTCGAGGTTCACCCCTCCACTTT
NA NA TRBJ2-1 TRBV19 CASSPYYNEQFF TGTGCCAGTAGTCCTTACTACAATGAGCAGTTCTTC
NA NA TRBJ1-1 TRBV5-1 CASSPQENTEAFF TGCGCCAGCAGCCCGCAGGAGAACACTGAAGCTTTCTTT
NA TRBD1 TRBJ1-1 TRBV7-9 CASSLGGGQTEAFF TGTGCCAGCAGCTTAGGAGGGGGACAGACTGAAGCTTTCTTT
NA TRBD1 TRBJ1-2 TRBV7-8 CASSPRQGDYGYTF TGTGCCAGCAGCCCCAGACAGGGTGACTATGGCTACACCTTC
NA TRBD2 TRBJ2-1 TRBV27 CASSPPPGTSGGVYNEQFF TGTGCCAGCAGTCCCCCCCCCGGGACTAGCGGGGGGGTATACAATGAGCAGTTCTTC
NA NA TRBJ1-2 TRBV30 CAWSSRYPGTPYGYTF TGTGCCTGGTCCTCCAGGTACCCTGGGACTCCATATGGCTACACCTTC
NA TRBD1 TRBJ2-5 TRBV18 CASSPAAGGETQYF TGTGCCAGCTCACCAGCCGCAGGGGGAGAGACCCAGTACTTC
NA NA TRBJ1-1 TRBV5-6 CASSLRVGNTEAFF TGTGCCAGCAGCTTGCGGGTGGGGAACACTGAAGCTTTCTTT
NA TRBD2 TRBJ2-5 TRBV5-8 CASRRLAGGYQETQYF TGTGCCAGCAGGCGACTAGCGGGGGGCTACCAAGAGACCCAGTACTTC
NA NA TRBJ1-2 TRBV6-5 CASRNSPPNYGYTF TGTGCCAGCAGAAACAGTCCTCCTAACTATGGCTACACCTTC
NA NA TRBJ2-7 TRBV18 CASSPRTDYEQYF TGTGCCAGCTCACCACGGACAGATTACGAGCAGTACTTC
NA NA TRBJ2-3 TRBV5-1 CASSSERAYTDTQYF TGCGCCAGCAGCTCAGAGCGGGCGTATACAGATACGCAGTATTTT
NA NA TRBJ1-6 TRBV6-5 CASRLRGSPLHF TGTGCCAGCAGACTCAGAGGTTCACCCCTCCACTTT
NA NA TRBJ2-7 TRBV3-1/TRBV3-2 CASQGSRGTPSYEQYF TGTGCCAGCCAGGGATCCCGCGGGACTCCGTCCTACGAGCAGTACTTC